This T cell receptor (beta chain) was captured in a study of CD8 T cells in Susac syndrome. CD8+ and CD4+ T cells circulating in blood were sequenced for TCR beta. RNA, at roughly 0.45 to 1 ug, was reverse transcribed with random hexamers. A multiplex approach, immunoSEQ multiplex PCR, amplified TCR beta CDR3 across 54 Vbeta and 13 Jbeta. TCRdb used MiXCR to reprocess the immunoSEQ multiplex PCR reads, holding one entry per CDR3 protein. The sample lists around 170,000 distinct CDR3 sequences, almost 96% occurring once. This CDR3 spans 15 amino acids. V dropped 1 base and J dropped 9; count of bases not matched to a gene: 11. Per germline, CDR1 MNHEY and CDR2 SMNVEV (reference sequence).

J is TRBJ1-2 and V is TRBV27; 7 positions agree with TRBD1. Sequenced input: CD4+ T cells from PBMCs. This receptor was taken from a human donor with Susac syndrome. This CDR3 reads CASSLFSAGGRSYTF. CDR3 DNA: TGTGCCAGCAGTTTATTTAGCGCAGGGGGGAGGAGCTACACCTTC.